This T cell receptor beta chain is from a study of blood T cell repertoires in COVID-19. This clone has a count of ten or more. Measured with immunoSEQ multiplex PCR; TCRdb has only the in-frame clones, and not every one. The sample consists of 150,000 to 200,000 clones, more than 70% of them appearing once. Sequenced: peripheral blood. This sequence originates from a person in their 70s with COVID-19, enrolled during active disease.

This CDR3 reads CASSDQGYTGELFF. CDR3 coding DNA: TGTGCCAGCAGTGATCAGGGGTACACCGGGGAGCTGTTTTTT. This chain connects TRBV2 to TRBJ2-2; possibly TRBD1 for D (6 bases). V was trimmed by 3 bases and J by 3 bases, leaving 8 bases between them. Germline V gene lookup returns CDR1 SNHLY and CDR2 FYNNEI. The CDR3 has 14 residues. Supplemented by reference TRBV2 and TRBJ2-2, the full variable domain reads EPEVTQTPSHQVTQMGQEVILRCVPISNHLYFYWYRQILGQKVEFLVSFYNNEISEKSEIFDDQFSVERPDGSNFTLKIRSTKLEDSAMYFCASSDQGYTGELFFGEGSRLTVL.